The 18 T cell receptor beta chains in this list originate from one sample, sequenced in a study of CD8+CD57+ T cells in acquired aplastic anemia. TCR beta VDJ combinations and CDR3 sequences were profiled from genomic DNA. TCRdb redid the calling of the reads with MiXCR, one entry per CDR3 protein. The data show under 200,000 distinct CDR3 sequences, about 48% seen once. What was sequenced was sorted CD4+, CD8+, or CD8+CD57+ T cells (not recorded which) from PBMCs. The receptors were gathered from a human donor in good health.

CDR3 residues: CASSSTGATGELFF. CDR3 nucleotide sequence: TGTGCCAGCAGCTCGACAGGGGCCACCGGGGAGCTGTTTTTT. This chain joins TRBV3-1 and TRBJ2-2; 8 bases agree with TRBD1. This CDR3 has 14 residues. With V trimmed by 5 bases and J by 4 bases, 3 bases remained unmatched. Germline V CDR1 and CDR2: LGHDT, YNNKEL (reference sequence). The full variable domain, in which reference TRBV3-1 and TRBJ2-2 provide the parts outside the CDR3, is DTAVSQTPKYLVTQMGNDKSIKCEQNLGHDTMYWYKQDSKKFLKIMFSYNNKELIINETVPNRFSPKSPDKAHLNLHINSLELGDSAVYFCASSSTGATGELFFGEGSRLTVL.

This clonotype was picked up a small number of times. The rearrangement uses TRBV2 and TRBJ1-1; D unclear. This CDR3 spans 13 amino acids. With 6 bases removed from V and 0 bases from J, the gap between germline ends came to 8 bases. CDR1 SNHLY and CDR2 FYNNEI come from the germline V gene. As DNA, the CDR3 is TGTGCCAGCAGCATAACTATGAACACTGAAGCTTTCTTT. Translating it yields CASSITMNTEAFF.

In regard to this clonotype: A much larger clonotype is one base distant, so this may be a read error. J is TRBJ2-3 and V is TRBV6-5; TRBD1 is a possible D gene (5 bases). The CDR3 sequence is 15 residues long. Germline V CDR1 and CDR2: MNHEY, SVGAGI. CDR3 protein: CASSYFPASTGTQYF. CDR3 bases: TGTGCCAGCAGTTACTTCCCGGCAAGCACAGGTACGCAGTATTTT.

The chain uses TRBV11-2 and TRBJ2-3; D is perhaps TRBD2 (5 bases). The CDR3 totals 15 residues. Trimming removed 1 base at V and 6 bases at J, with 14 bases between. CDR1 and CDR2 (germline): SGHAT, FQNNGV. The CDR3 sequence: CASSLGEGFSDTQYF. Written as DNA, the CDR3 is TGTGCCAGCAGCTTAGGTGAGGGATTCTCCGATACGCAGTATTTT.

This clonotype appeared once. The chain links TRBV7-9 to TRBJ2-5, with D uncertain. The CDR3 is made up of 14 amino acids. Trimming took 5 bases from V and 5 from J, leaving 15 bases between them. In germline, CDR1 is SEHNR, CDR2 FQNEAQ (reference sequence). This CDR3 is CASSPLGPQETQYF. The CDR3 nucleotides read TGTGCCAGCAGCCCCCTTGGGCCCCAGGAGACCCAGTACTTC.

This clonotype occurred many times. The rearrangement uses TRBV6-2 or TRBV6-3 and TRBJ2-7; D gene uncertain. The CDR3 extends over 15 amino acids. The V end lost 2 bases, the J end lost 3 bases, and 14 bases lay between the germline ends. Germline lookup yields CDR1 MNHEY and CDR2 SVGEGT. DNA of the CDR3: TGTGCCAGCAGTTACCCCACCGAGAGGAACTACGAGCAGTACTTC. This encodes CASSYPTERNYEQYF.

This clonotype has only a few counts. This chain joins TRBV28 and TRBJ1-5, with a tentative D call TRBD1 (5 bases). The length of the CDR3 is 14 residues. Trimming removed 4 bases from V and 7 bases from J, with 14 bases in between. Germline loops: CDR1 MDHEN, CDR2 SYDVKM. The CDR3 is CASSSLEGLQPQHF. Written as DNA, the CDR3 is TGTGCCAGCAGTTCCCTCGAGGGGTTACAGCCCCAGCATTTT.

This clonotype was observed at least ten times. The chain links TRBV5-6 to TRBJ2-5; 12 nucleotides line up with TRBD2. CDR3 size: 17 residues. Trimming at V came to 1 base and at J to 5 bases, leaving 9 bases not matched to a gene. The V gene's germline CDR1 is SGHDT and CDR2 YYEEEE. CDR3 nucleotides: TGTGCCAGCAGCTTGCTACTAGCGGGGGGCCTAGGGGAGACCCAGTACTTC. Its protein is CASSLLLAGGLGETQYF. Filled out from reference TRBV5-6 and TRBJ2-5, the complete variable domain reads DAGVTQSPTHLIKTRGQQVTLRCSPKSGHDTVSWYQQALGQGPQFIFQYYEEEERQRGNFPDRFSGHQFPNYSSELNVNALLLGDSALYLCASSLLLAGGLGETQYFGPGTRLLVL.

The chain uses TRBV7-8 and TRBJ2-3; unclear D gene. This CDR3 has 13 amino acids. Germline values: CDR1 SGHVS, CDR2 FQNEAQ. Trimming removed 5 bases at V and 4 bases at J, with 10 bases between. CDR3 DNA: TGTGCCAGCAGCCTCCGTGGATCAGATACGCAGTATTTT. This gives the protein CASSLRGSDTQYF.

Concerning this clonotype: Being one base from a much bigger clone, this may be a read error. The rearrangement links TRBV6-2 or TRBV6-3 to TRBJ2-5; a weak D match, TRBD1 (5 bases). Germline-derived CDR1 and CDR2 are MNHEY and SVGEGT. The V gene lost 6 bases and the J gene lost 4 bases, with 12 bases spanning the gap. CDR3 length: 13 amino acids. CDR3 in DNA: TGTGCCAGCAGACGGGCAGGGCTAGAGACCCAGTACTTC. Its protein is CASRRAGLETQYF.

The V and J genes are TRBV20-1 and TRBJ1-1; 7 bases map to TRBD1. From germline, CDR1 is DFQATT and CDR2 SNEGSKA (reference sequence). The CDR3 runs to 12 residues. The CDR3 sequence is CRAQGGDTEAFF. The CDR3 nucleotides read TGCAGAGCCCAGGGGGGCGACACTGAAGCTTTCTTT.

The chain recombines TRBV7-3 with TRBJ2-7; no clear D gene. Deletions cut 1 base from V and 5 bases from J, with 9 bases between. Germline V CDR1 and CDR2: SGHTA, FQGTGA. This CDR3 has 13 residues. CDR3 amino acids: CASSLNLLDEQYF. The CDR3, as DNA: TGTGCCAGCAGCTTAAATCTTCTGGACGAGCAGTACTTC.

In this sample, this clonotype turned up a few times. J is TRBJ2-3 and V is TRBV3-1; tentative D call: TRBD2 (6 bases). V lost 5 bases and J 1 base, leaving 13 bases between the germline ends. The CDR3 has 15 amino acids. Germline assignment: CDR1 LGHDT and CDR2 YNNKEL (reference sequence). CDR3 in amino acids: CASSNRDLGTDTQYF. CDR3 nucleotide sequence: TGTGCCAGCAGCAACCGGGACTTGGGCACAGATACGCAGTATTTT.

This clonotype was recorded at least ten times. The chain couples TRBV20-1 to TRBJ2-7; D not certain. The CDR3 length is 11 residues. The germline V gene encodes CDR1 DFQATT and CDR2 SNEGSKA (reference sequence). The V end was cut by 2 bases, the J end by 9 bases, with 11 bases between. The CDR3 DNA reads TGCAGTGCTAGAATCCCGGCTGGGCAGTACTTC. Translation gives CSARIPAGQYF.

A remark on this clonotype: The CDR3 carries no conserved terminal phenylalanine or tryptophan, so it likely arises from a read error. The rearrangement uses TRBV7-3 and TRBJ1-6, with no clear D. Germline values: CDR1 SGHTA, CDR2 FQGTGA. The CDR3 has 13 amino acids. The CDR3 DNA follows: TGTGCCAGCAGCAGGACCTATAATTCACTCCTCCACTCT. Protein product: CASSRTYNSLLHS.

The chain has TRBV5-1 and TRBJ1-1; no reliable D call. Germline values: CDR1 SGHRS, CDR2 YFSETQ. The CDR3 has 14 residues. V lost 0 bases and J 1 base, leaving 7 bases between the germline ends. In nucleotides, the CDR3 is TGCGCCAGCAGCTTGGATCCGGGGAACACTGAAGCTTTCTTT. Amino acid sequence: CASSLDPGNTEAFF.

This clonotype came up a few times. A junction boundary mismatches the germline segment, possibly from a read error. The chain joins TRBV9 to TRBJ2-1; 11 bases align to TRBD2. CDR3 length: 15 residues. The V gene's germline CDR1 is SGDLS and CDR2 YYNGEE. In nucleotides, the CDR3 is TGTGCCAGCGGCGTGACTAGCGGGGACTACAATGAGCAGTTCTTC. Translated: CASGVTSGDYNEQFF. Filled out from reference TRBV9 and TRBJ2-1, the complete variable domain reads DSGVTQTPKHLITATGQRVTLRCSPRSGDLSVYWYQQSLDQGLQFLIQYYNGEERAKGNILERFSAQQFPDLHSELNLSSLELGDSALYFCASGVTSGDYNEQFFGPGTRLTVL.

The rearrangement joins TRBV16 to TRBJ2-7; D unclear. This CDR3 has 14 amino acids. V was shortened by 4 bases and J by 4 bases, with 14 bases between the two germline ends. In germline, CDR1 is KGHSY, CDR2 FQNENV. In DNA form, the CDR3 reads TGTGCCAGCAGCCCTAAACGACTCAGTTACGAGCAGTACTTC. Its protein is CASSPKRLSYEQYF.